The 14 T cell receptor beta chains in this list originate from one sample, sequenced in a study of blood T cells in healthy people across ages. Sample-barcoded 5' priming and a J-beta primer mix drove a second PCR of roughly 7 to 11 cycles. TCRdb itself ran the 5' RACE reads through MiXCR, one entry per CDR3 protein. This sample has 910,000 or so distinct CDR3 sequences, with 51% found just once. What was sequenced was blood. These receptors were taken from a woman aged 55-69 years in good health.

The V and J genes are TRBV20-1 and TRBJ2-3; 11 positions match TRBD2. The CDR3 extends over 16 amino acids. In germline, CDR1 is DFQATT, CDR2 SNEGSKA (reference sequence). J was trimmed by 4 bases and V by 1 base; bases with no gene match: 7. In DNA, the CDR3 is TGCAGTGCTAGAGGGTCACTAGCGGGAGTGGCAGATACGCAGTATTTT. This sequence encodes CSARGSLAGVADTQYF.

V and J are TRBV5-1 and TRBJ2-2, with TRBD1 matching over 8 bases. The germline CDR1 and CDR2 sequences are SGHRS and YFSETQ. V shed 7 bases, J shed 5 bases, and the junction held 10 bases outside the gene matches. The CDR3 length is 15 residues. The CDR3 sequence: CASALDRAGTGELFF. CDR3 sequence (DNA): TGCGCCAGCGCCCTGGACAGGGCTGGAACCGGGGAGCTGTTTTTT.

The chain links TRBV20-1 to TRBJ2-5; D is perhaps TRBD1 (6 bases). This CDR3 comprises 13 residues. CDR1 and CDR2 from the germline V gene are DFQATT and SNEGSKA (reference sequence). V was clipped by 5 bases and J by 5 bases, with 15 bases between them. CDR3 region: CSAGNRVGETQYF. DNA for the CDR3: TGCAGTGCTGGGAACAGGGTAGGGGAGACCCAGTACTTC.

This clonotype was seen only a few times. The rearrangement joins TRBV29-1 to TRBJ2-1; the match to TRBD1 covers 9 bases. Per the germline V gene, CDR1 is SQVTM and CDR2 is ANQGSEA. Unmatched junction bases numbered 8, after V lost 6 bases and J lost 8 bases. This CDR3 has 13 residues. The CDR3 DNA follows: TGCAGCGTCCCGGGACAGGGTGGGTATGAGCAGTTCTTC. Translated: CSVPGQGGYEQFF.

This clonotype was observed a few times. V and J are TRBV4-1 and TRBJ2-1, with 9 bases lining up with TRBD1. Germline trimming cut 4 bases from V and 6 bases from J; bases unmatched to any gene: 4. CDR1 is MGHRA, CDR2 YSYEKL, per germline. This CDR3 is 14 amino acids long. Here the CDR3 DNA reads TGCGCCAGCAGCCGGGACAGGGTGGGCAATGAGCAGTTCTTC. Translation: CASSRDRVGNEQFF.

The chain has TRBV12-3 or TRBV12-4 and TRBJ2-4, with 7 bases identical to TRBD1. The CDR3 sequence is 12 residues long. The J segment lost 8 bases and the V segment lost 5 bases, leaving 3 bases of the junction unmatched. The CDR3 bases are TGTGCCAGCAGTCGACAGGGAGACATTCAGTACTTC. Residues: CASSRQGDIQYF.

V gene TRBV3-1 combines with J gene TRBJ1-5; D is ambiguous. V gave up 0 bases and J gave up 7 bases, with 7 bases separating them. This CDR3 contains 13 residues. The germline gives CDR1 LGHDT, CDR2 YNNKEL (reference sequence). As DNA, the CDR3 is TGTGCCAGCAGCCAAGACGGACGGCAGCCCCAGCATTTT. It yields the protein CASSQDGRQPQHF. The entire variable domain, with the rest obtained from reference TRBV3-1 and TRBJ1-5, is as follows: DTAVSQTPKYLVTQMGNDKSIKCEQNLGHDTMYWYKQDSKKFLKIMFSYNNKELIINETVPNRFSPKSPDKAHLNLHINSLELGDSAVYFCASSQDGRQPQHFGDGTRLSIL.

This clonotype was picked up a small number of times. The chain joins TRBV12-3 or TRBV12-4 to TRBJ2-7; 8 nucleotides align to TRBD2. This CDR3 has 18 amino acids. V was clipped by 6 bases and J by 2 bases; unmatched bases: 18. As DNA, the CDR3 is TGTGCCAGCAGCTTAAGCCCCGGGGGGGGGGCCCGAACCTACGAGCAGTACTTC. Its translation: CASSLSPGGGARTYEQYF.

This clonotype has more than one count but fewer than ten. The rearrangement joins TRBV25-1 to TRBJ2-5; TRBD2 agrees at 7 bases. Unmatched junction bases numbered 5, after V lost 8 bases and J lost 2 bases. Germline V lookup: CDR1 MGHDK, CDR2 SYGVNS. The CDR3 is 13 amino acids. CDR3 DNA: TGTGCCAGCCTCGGGGGGACTCAAGAGACCCAGTACTTC. It encodes CASLGGTQETQYF.

J is TRBJ2-5 and V is TRBV7-8, with D uncertain. The CDR3 is made up of 15 amino acids. The V gene lost 5 bases and the J gene lost 1 base, with 14 bases spanning the gap. CDR1 and CDR2 (germline): SGHVS, FQNEAQ. The CDR3 coding sequence is TGTGCCAGCAGCCAACGGCCGAACTTCCAAGAGACCCAGTACTTC. Its translation is CASSQRPNFQETQYF.

There are a few counts of this clonotype. This chain links TRBV3-1 with TRBJ2-4; D may match TRBD1 or TRBD2 (5 bases each). Trimming took 1 base from V and 4 from J, leaving 11 bases between them. Looked up from germline, CDR1 is LGHDT and CDR2 is YNNKEL (reference sequence). The CDR3 is 15 residues long. In DNA, the CDR3 is TGTGCCAGCAGCCAAGTCTTCGGGGCAAAAAACATTCAGTACTTC. It yields the protein CASSQVFGAKNIQYF.

This rearrangement joins TRBV6-2 or TRBV6-3 to TRBJ2-1, with 7 bases matching TRBD2. V was pared by 3 bases and J by 1 base, with 3 bases of the junction left unmatched. In germline, CDR1 is MNHEY, CDR2 SVGEGT. CDR3 size: 15 residues. The CDR3 bases are TGTGCCAGCAGTTATCCGGGGGGATCCTACAATGAGCAGTTCTTC. Its translation is CASSYPGGSYNEQFF.

This rearrangement joins TRBV7-2 to TRBJ2-4, with 8 bases lining up with TRBD2. CDR1 is SGHTA and CDR2 is FQGNSA in the germline V gene. The CDR3 runs 16 residues. J lost 0 bases, V lost 5 bases, and 6 bases had no gene match. The CDR3 sequence is CASSRAGAAAKNIQYF. The DNA of the CDR3 is TGTGCCAGCAGCCGAGCGGGAGCGGCAGCCAAAAACATTCAGTACTTC.

This clonotype was detected only once. V and J are TRBV4-1 and TRBJ1-2; weak D call: TRBD1 (5 bases). Germline V CDR1 and CDR2: MGHRA, YSYEKL. Trimming took off 4 bases at V and 4 bases at J, with 13 bases between the two ends. The CDR3 sequence is 14 residues long. DNA of the CDR3: TGCGCCAGCAGCCGGGAAGCGGGGACCTATGGCTACACCTTC. Translating gives CASSREAGTYGYTF.